The clone carrying this TCR beta chain has a handful of counts. Its antigen is unidentified. This sample is part of a study of beta chain features in type 1 diabetes. The study's findings and limits: TCRB CDR3s from Type 1 diabetes patients were moderately but significantly shorter in all four CD4+ subsets. For patients and controls alike, PCR might favor shorter templates to the same degree. Researchers reported that naive, central memory and Treg TCRB repertoires appeared more similar in patients than in healthy donors.

The isolated RNA, all of it, was reverse transcribed, so expressed TCRB transcripts were what got sequenced. Profiling relied on immunoSEQ multiplex PCR, and the TCRdb table lists in-frame clones only, not all of them. The sample comprises 250,000 to 350,000 clones, about 15% of which are singletons, and around 0.015% rests with the top ten. Germline V gene data show CDR1 as KGHSH and CDR2 as LQKENI. The CDR3 has 13 amino acids. Between the trimmed V and J ends, which lost 3 bases and 4 bases, there was a span of 9 bases. This sequence originates from a young man with type 1 diabetes. The sequencing sample was made of naive CD4+ T cells from blood. The chain combines TRBV18 with TRBJ1-2; D is possibly TRBD1 (5 bases). CDR3 in DNA: TGTGCCAGCTCACCCCGGACAACCTATGGCTACACCTTC. It translates to CASSPRTTYGYTF.